Listed below are T cell receptor beta chains from one sample, sequenced in a study of T cell responses to AZD1222 COVID-19 vaccine. Measured with immunoSEQ multiplex PCR; TCRdb has only the in-frame clones, and not every one. Among 150,000 or so clones listed, around 90% were seen once. The sample here was peripheral blood, taken on day 0 of AZD1222 vaccination. The source is an adult in good health. Both conserved end residues are part of each CDR3.

TRBJ1-1,TRBV9,CASSVGPGGGTEAFF
TRBJ2-7,TRBV12-5,CASKSGTGPYEQYF
TRBJ1-5,TRBV3-1/TRBV3-2,CASSPYQGGNQPQHF
TRBJ1-2,TRBV3-1/TRBV3-2,CASSPEIYFNYGYTF
TRBJ2-2,TRBV21-1,CASSKGPRNTGELFF
TRBJ2-7,TRBV7-2,CASSPQGFGGAAQYF
TRBJ2-3,TRBV11-2,CASSLTLTDPTDTQYF
TRBJ1-1,TRBV10-2,CASSEITRTEAFF
TRBJ2-7,TRBV6-5,CASSYGAGRSYEQYF
TRBJ1-6,TRBV27,CASSSTGGSPLHF
TRBJ1-2,TRBV12-3/TRBV12-4,CASSPGLNYGYTF
TRBJ2-2,TRBV5-1,CASSTQGTGELFF
TRBJ1-2,TRBV7-6,CASSLDEGNYGYTF
TRBJ1-2,TRBV12-3/TRBV12-4,CASRASGGHGYTF
TRBJ1-3,TRBV6-5,CASIGGGVGGNTIYF
TRBJ1-3,TRBV19,CASMGHQRNTIYF
TRBJ1-2,TRBV3-1/TRBV3-2,CASSQEGLNGYTF
TRBJ2-7,TRBV4-1,CASSQVASGALGEQYF
TRBJ2-2,TRBV24-1,CATSDPRQGDTGELFF
TRBJ1-6,TRBV4-3,CASSQDPWTGSYNSPLHF
TRBJ1-2,TRBV15,CATTRDRHRYGYTF
TRBJ2-7,TRBV5-5,CASSTDGIGPYEQYF
TRBJ1-2,TRBV6-5,CASSSPEGSCTF
TRBJ1-1,TRBV5-6,CASSGYGQTNTEAFF
TRBJ1-2,TRBV7-9,CASSLVRTGYTF
TRBJ2-1,TRBV10-3,CAISESGGSYNEQFF
TRBJ2-3,TRBV6-5,CASSAGGTQTDTQYF
TRBJ1-2,TRBV3-1/TRBV3-2,CASSQRDRAGGYTF
TRBJ2-7,TRBV18,CASSPSGTGVNEQYF
TRBJ1-4,TRBV15,CATSREGARQGGNLLFF
TRBJ1-2,TRBV10-3,CAISFNRDYGYTF
TRBJ2-1,TRBV19,CASSVRDNEQFF
TRBJ1-2,TRBV5-4,CASSLADPYLDGYTF
TRBJ1-5,TRBV28,CASSLAPGPQHF
TRBJ1-6,TRBV9,CASSVVGNSPLHF
TRBJ2-3,TRBV5-1,CASSLGSITDTQYF
TRBJ2-7,TRBV6-6,CASTQGAWEQYF